One and the same sample provided the 5 T cell receptor beta chains below, sequenced in a study of T-cell memory formation after mild COVID-19. TCRdb processed the 5' RACE reads anew with MiXCR; each CDR3 protein has one entry. This sample has about 200,000 distinct CDR3 sequences; 16% occur once, and the top ten carry approximately 2.2%. The sequenced material came from PBMCs or a T cell subset sorted from them (not recorded which). Source of these receptors: an adult woman who had mild COVID-19 (a few samples of this study predate the infection). Cell type and time point are not known.

The chain has TRBV29-1 and TRBJ1-2; D unresolved. The CDR3 loop spans 12 amino acids. Germline-derived CDR1 and CDR2 are SQVTM and ANQGSEA. Trimming removed 3 bases at V and 3 bases at J, with 8 bases between. CDR3 protein: CSVDRSDYGYTF. The CDR3 bases are TGCAGCGTTGATCGTAGTGACTATGGCTACACCTTC.

This clonotype was seen a few times. CDR3 protein: CASSRIPGLALNEQFF. CDR3 coding DNA: TGTGCCAGCAGCCGCATCCCGGGACTAGCTCTCAATGAGCAGTTCTTC. The genes are TRBV3-1 and TRBJ2-1; 9 positions agree with TRBD2. The germline gives CDR1 LGHDT, CDR2 YNNKEL (reference sequence). V dropped 4 bases and J dropped 6; count of bases not matched to a gene: 10. This CDR3 has 16 residues.

V and J are TRBV5-1 and TRBJ1-1; TRBD1 agrees at 8 bases. V lost 7 bases, J lost 0 bases, and 2 bases stayed unmatched. Germline CDR1 reads SGHRS; CDR2 reads YFSETQ. The CDR3 loop spans 13 amino acids. The CDR3 DNA reads as TGCGCCAGCGGACAGGGCGTGAACACTGAAGCTTTCTTT. Amino acids: CASGQGVNTEAFF.

This clonotype occurred a few times. The V call is TRBV4-2, the J call TRBJ2-3, with a possible D match to TRBD2 (6 bases). CDR1 is LGHNA and CDR2 is YNFKEQ in the germline V gene. There are 16 residues in the CDR3. V lost 0 bases and J lost 1, with 11 bases in between. The CDR3 region has the DNA TGTGCCAGCAGCCAAGATAGGCCTAGCGGCACAGATACGCAGTATTTT. This translates into CASSQDRPSGTDTQYF.

The CDR3 region is CASSRGDSSGNTIYF. DNA of the CDR3: TGTGCCAGCAGCCGGGGGGATAGCTCTGGAAACACCATATATTTT. The V gene is TRBV5-4, the J gene TRBJ1-3; the D gene is possibly TRBD1 (5 bases). V was clipped by 4 bases and J by 0 bases, with 11 bases between them. Germline values: CDR1 SGHNT, CDR2 YYREEE (reference sequence). The CDR3 length is 15 residues.